The 19 T cell receptor beta chains presented below share a single source sample, sequenced in a study of shared clonotypes between healthy human individuals. Clones were sequenced by immunoSEQ multiplex PCR, and TCRdb holds only the in-frame ones, with some missing. In the table there are some 2.1 million clones, around 95% of which are singletons. Cells designated naive CD8 were CD45RO-negative and were positively selected for CCR7, with terminally differentiated effector memory CD45RA+ cells excluded. The material sequenced was naive CD8+ T cells from PBMCs. The receptor source for this set is a man younger than 35 in good health. Some clones in this sample may be carry-over from other donors' samples.

About this clone itself: Other DNA sequences in the same sample also yield this CDR3. The chain combines TRBV7-9 with TRBJ2-5; D assignment may be TRBD1 or TRBD2 (6 bases each). Trimming cost V 1 base and J 3 bases, with 9 bases left between them. The CDR3 is made up of 14 amino acids. Germline CDR1 and CDR2: SEHNR and FQNEAQ (reference sequence). The CDR3 DNA sequence: TGTGCCAGCAGCTTAGGGGGGGCTGAAGAGACCCAGTACTTC. It encodes CASSLGGAEETQYF.

This chain uses TRBV4-2 with TRBJ2-2, with TRBD2 identical over 9 bases. The ends lost 3 bases at V and 2 bases at J; junction bases unmatched: 4. CDR3 size: 16 residues. Germline V gene sequence: CDR1 LGHNA, CDR2 YNFKEQ. CDR3: CASSQAGGVNTGELFF. The DNA of the CDR3 is TGTGCCAGCAGCCAGGCGGGAGGGGTCAACACCGGGGAGCTGTTTTTT.

This clone was detected once. The chain employs TRBV4-1 and TRBJ2-2, with D unclear. Germline values: CDR1 MGHRA, CDR2 YSYEKL. V lost 3 bases, J lost 3 bases, and 11 bases lay in between. The CDR3 sequence is 15 residues long. CDR3 loop: CASSQQTGYTGELFF. The CDR3, as DNA: TGCGCCAGCAGCCAGCAGACCGGCTACACCGGGGAGCTGTTTTTT.

J is TRBJ1-2 and V is TRBV15; D is perhaps TRBD1 (5 bases). This CDR3 region has 16 residues. V dropped 0 bases and J dropped 5 bases, with 16 bases sitting between them. Germline lookup yields CDR1 LNHNV and CDR2 YYDKDF (reference sequence). The CDR3 sequence: CATSRDRDPGWYGYTF. In DNA, the CDR3 is TGTGCCACCAGCAGAGACCGGGACCCTGGATGGTATGGCTACACCTTC.

The chain combines TRBV7-8 with TRBJ1-1; D possibly corresponds to TRBD1 (5 bases). The V and J ends lost 2 bases and 4 bases respectively, with 14 bases between them. The CDR3 runs to 15 residues. The germline V gene has CDR1 SGHVS and CDR2 FQNEAQ. Written as DNA, the CDR3 is TGTGCCAGCAGCTTAAGGAGGGTCGGGGGCACTGAAGCTTTCTTT. Protein: CASSLRRVGGTEAFF.

The chain combines TRBV7-9 with TRBJ2-7; TRBD1 agrees at 8 bases. CDR1 SEHNR and CDR2 FQNEAQ come from the germline V gene (reference sequence). V trimming: 6 bases; J trimming: 5 bases; junction bases outside the gene matches: 12. The CDR3 has 15 residues. The CDR3 DNA reads TGTGCCAGCAGTACAGGGGGTGGGGGTTCCCACGAGCAGTACTTC. It encodes CASSTGGGGSHEQYF.

This chain links TRBV9 with TRBJ2-1; 7 bases align to TRBD2. Trimming cost V 0 bases and J 5 bases; bases outside gene matches: 5. Germline CDR1 SGDLS, CDR2 YYNGEE. This CDR3 contains 15 residues. The CDR3 region has the DNA TGTGCCAGCAGCGTAGGGCAGGGAGGGAACAATGAGCAGTTCTTC. Translated, it gives CASSVGQGGNNEQFF. Full variable domain (remainder filled in from reference TRBV9 and TRBJ2-1): DSGVTQTPKHLITATGQRVTLRCSPRSGDLSVYWYQQSLDQGLQFLIQYYNGEERAKGNILERFSAQQFPDLHSELNLSSLELGDSALYFCASSVGQGGNNEQFFGPGTRLTVL.

The CDR3 is CASRTGTSVYNEQFF. CDR3 DNA sequence: TGTGCCAGCAGGACCGGGACTAGCGTCTACAATGAGCAGTTCTTC. The chain combines TRBV5-6 with TRBJ2-1, with 10 bases aligning to TRBD2. Per germline, CDR1 SGHDT and CDR2 YYEEEE. Trimming took 5 bases from V and 3 from J; bases not matched to a gene: 5. The CDR3 spans 15 residues. Using reference TRBV5-6 and TRBJ2-1 for the parts outside the CDR3, the full variable domain is DAGVTQSPTHLIKTRGQQVTLRCSPKSGHDTVSWYQQALGQGPQFIFQYYEEEERQRGNFPDRFSGHQFPNYSSELNVNALLLGDSALYLCASRTGTSVYNEQFFGPGTRLTVL.

On this clone itself: This specimen includes other DNA sequences encoding the same CDR3. The J gene is TRBJ2-2, the V gene TRBV4-3; 7 bases agree with TRBD1. The CDR3 has 15 amino acids. Germline assignment: CDR1 LGHNA and CDR2 YSLEER. After removal of 1 base from V and 1 base from J, the junction contained 0 bases not matched to a gene. CDR3 sequence reads: CASSQGDRNTGELFF. The CDR3 nucleotides are TGCGCCAGCAGCCAAGGGGACAGGAACACCGGGGAGCTGTTTTTT.

V and J are TRBV28 and TRBJ2-7, with TRBD2 matching over 14 bases. V was clipped by 3 bases and J by 0 bases; unmatched bases: 4. The germline V gene encodes CDR1 MDHEN and CDR2 SYDVKM. There are 17 residues in the CDR3. CDR3 in amino acids: CASSFQGTSGSSYEQYF. The CDR3, as DNA: TGTGCCAGCAGTTTCCAAGGGACTAGCGGGAGCTCCTACGAGCAGTACTTC.

The chain combines TRBV7-2 with TRBJ2-5; D tentatively reads TRBD1 or TRBD2 (5 bases each). Germline V gene data show CDR1 as SGHTA and CDR2 as FQGNSA. This CDR3 has 16 amino acids. V was trimmed by 2 bases and J by 0 bases, leaving 13 bases between them. CDR3 bases: TGTGCCAGCAGCTTACGTACGGGGCGGGACCAAGAGACCCAGTACTTC. Encoded protein: CASSLRTGRDQETQYF. Complete variable domain (other parts from reference TRBV7-2 and TRBJ2-5): GAGVSQSPSNKVTEKGKDVELRCDPISGHTALYWYRQSLGQGLEFLIYFQGNSAPDKSGLPSDRFSAERTGGSVSTLTIQRTQQEDSAVYLCASSLRTGRDQETQYFGPGTRLLVL.

This clone was counted a single time. The chain couples TRBV5-1 to TRBJ2-1; D gene ambiguous. Germline V lookup: CDR1 SGHRS, CDR2 YFSETQ. CDR3 length: 16 residues. Trimming took 0 bases from V and 0 from J, leaving 10 bases between them. The CDR3 sequence is CASSLEGPSSYNEQFF. The CDR3 coding sequence is TGCGCCAGCAGCTTGGAAGGACCTAGCTCCTACAATGAGCAGTTCTTC.

The J gene is TRBJ2-7, the V gene TRBV11-2; 7 bases agree with TRBD1. This CDR3 is 18 amino acids long. Germline V CDR1 and CDR2: SGHAT, FQNNGV. V trimming: 0 bases; J trimming: 0 bases; junction bases outside the gene matches: 11. Written as DNA, the CDR3 is TGTGCCAGCAGCTTAGATCGGTCGGGACAGCTAGCCTCCTACGAGCAGTACTTC. Its protein is CASSLDRSGQLASYEQYF.

V and J are TRBV27 and TRBJ2-2, with 8 bases that match TRBD1. Per germline, CDR1 MNHEY and CDR2 SMNVEV (reference sequence). J lost 9 bases, V lost 3 bases, and 12 bases had no gene match. This CDR3 has 16 residues. The CDR3 sequence is CASSLFDRGGGRELFF. Here the CDR3 DNA reads TGTGCCAGCAGTTTGTTTGACAGGGGTGGAGGCCGGGAGCTGTTTTTT.

The chain uses TRBV9 and TRBJ2-1; TRBD2 might be the D (6 bases). The germline CDR1 and CDR2 sequences are SGDLS and YYNGEE. The CDR3 totals 17 residues. Deletions cut 3 bases from V and 3 bases from J, with 19 bases between. CDR3 coding DNA: TGTGCCAGCAGCGAGTCCGCTAGCGAGAGGAACTACAATGAGCAGTTCTTC. It yields the protein CASSESASERNYNEQFF.

Concerning this clone itself: The identical CDR3 is also encoded by other nucleotide sequences in the sample. The rearrangement joins TRBV7-3 to TRBJ2-1, with D perhaps TRBD2 (5 bases). The CDR3 has 15 amino acids. V was shortened by 2 bases and J by 4 bases, with 12 bases between the two germline ends. Germline CDR1 SGHTA, CDR2 FQGTGA. This CDR3 is CASSLGGGSYNEQFF. CDR3 DNA sequence: TGTGCCAGCAGCTTAGGAGGCGGTTCTTACAATGAGCAGTTCTTC.

V gene TRBV7-3 combines with J gene TRBJ1-1; 7 bases agree with TRBD1. V lost 3 bases to trimming and J lost 3 bases; unmatched junction nucleotides: 4. The V gene's germline CDR1 is SGHTA and CDR2 FQGTGA. The CDR3 has 14 amino acids. For the CDR3, the DNA is TGTGCCAGCAGCTTGACAGGGTTGGACACTGAAGCTTTCTTT. Amino acids: CASSLTGLDTEAFF.

This chain joins TRBV15 and TRBJ2-7; TRBD2 matches at 8 bases. V shed 3 bases and J 13 bases; nucleotides not matched to a gene: 8. The CDR3 is made up of 12 amino acids. Looked up from germline, CDR1 is LNHNV and CDR2 is YYDKDF (reference sequence). DNA for the CDR3: TGTGCCACCAGCAGTCTTGGCGGGAGGCGCTACTTC. Translation: CATSSLGGRRYF.

The chain combines TRBV4-1 with TRBJ1-1, with TRBD1 matching over 7 bases. After removal of 0 bases from V and 0 bases from J, the junction contained 4 bases not matched to a gene. CDR1 is MGHRA, CDR2 YSYEKL, per germline. CDR3 length: 16 residues. The CDR3 sequence is CASSQDRDSLNTEAFF. The CDR3 DNA sequence: TGCGCCAGCAGCCAAGATAGGGACAGCCTGAACACTGAAGCTTTCTTT.